This T cell receptor beta chain was captured in a study of CD8 T cells in Susac syndrome. With random hexamers, about 0.5 to 1 ug RNA was reverse transcribed. TCRdb itself ran the immunoSEQ multiplex PCR reads through MiXCR, one entry per CDR3 protein. The sample holds tens of thousands of distinct CDR3 sequences, around 96% seen once. While CD8+ and CD4+ T cells were isolated negatively, TEMRA cells were enriched by FACS. Deletions cut 0 bases from V and 11 bases from J, with 10 bases between. Germline assignment: CDR1 MDHEN and CDR2 SYDVKM. This CDR3 comprises 12 residues. Sequencing input: CD8+ T cells from PBMCs. This clonotype originated in a human donor with multiple sclerosis. The J gene is TRBJ1-1, the V gene TRBV28; unclear D gene. DNA of the CDR3: TGTGCCAGCAGTTTATGGAGGGTTAGGGCTTTCTTT. It specifies CASSLWRVRAFF.